These T cell receptor beta chains were read from a single sample in a study of shared clonotypes between healthy human individuals. Using immunoSEQ multiplex PCR, the repertoire was profiled, and TCRdb retains in-frame clones only, with some absent. The repertoire holds 850,000 to 1,200,000 clones, with around 74% as singletons. Sequenced material: memory CD4+ T cells sorted from blood. These receptors originate from a man between 18 and 29 years old in good health. Each CDR3 is given with its conserved first and last residue. The D gene is left open where the match is weak. The size field is filled for only some rows; it gives once, few, many or a size class.

V gene: TRBV10-1
J gene: TRBJ2-1
clone size: -
D gene: -
CDR3 protein: CASSELGDEQFF
CDR3 DNA: TGCGCCAGCAGTGAGTTAGGGGATGAGCAGTTCTTC

V gene: TRBV28
J gene: TRBJ1-2
clone size: -
D gene: -
CDR3 protein: CATPGPSNYGYTF
CDR3 DNA: TGTGCCACCCCGGGCCCCTCTAACTATGGCTACACCTTC

V gene: TRBV12-5
J gene: TRBJ2-2
clone size: once
D gene: -
CDR3 protein: CASGLVYTGTGELFF
CDR3 DNA: TGTGCTAGTGGTTTGGTATATACAGGTACCGGGGAGCTGTTTTTT

V gene: TRBV6-1
J gene: TRBJ2-3
clone size: -
D gene: -
CDR3 protein: CASRITVPTDTQYF
CDR3 DNA: TGTGCCAGCAGGATAACAGTCCCCACAGATACGCAGTATTTT

V gene: TRBV9
J gene: TRBJ2-3
clone size: -
D gene: -
CDR3 protein: CASSVATSTDTQYF
CDR3 DNA: TGTGCCAGCAGCGTAGCAACTAGCACAGATACGCAGTATTTT

V gene: TRBV5-6
J gene: TRBJ2-1
clone size: -
D gene: -
CDR3 protein: CASSLVAVDEQFF
CDR3 DNA: TGTGCCAGCAGCTTGGTAGCCGTCGATGAGCAGTTCTTC

V gene: TRBV11-1
J gene: TRBJ2-1
clone size: -
D gene: -
CDR3 protein: CASSTRVGGSYNEQFF
CDR3 DNA: TGTGCCAGCAGCACCAGGGTAGGGGGGTCCTACAATGAGCAGTTCTTC

V gene: TRBV19
J gene: TRBJ2-3
clone size: -
D gene: -
CDR3 protein: CASSSGESTDTQYF
CDR3 DNA: TGTGCCAGTAGCTCAGGGGAGTCCACAGATACGCAGTATTTT

V gene: TRBV11-2
J gene: TRBJ2-3
clone size: -
D gene: TRBD2
CDR3 protein: CASSLDRNSGGLSTDTQYF
CDR3 DNA: TGTGCCAGCAGCTTAGATCGAAATAGCGGGGGCCTTAGCACAGATACGCAGTATTTT

V gene: TRBV5-1
J gene: TRBJ2-4
clone size: -
D gene: TRBD2
CDR3 protein: CASSLTPTSGKVEAKNIQYF
CDR3 DNA: TGCGCCAGCAGCTTGACTCCGACTAGCGGGAAGGTGGAGGCCAAAAACATTCAGTACTTC